This T cell receptor beta chain was sequenced in a study of blood T cell repertoires in COVID-19. Those enrolled, adults aged roughly 18 to 90 years, came from about two dozen US areas. Two negative PCRs, clearance, or symptom resolution were required of recovered Cohort 3 donors. Authors' methods: Counts of nucleated cells, estimated from reference gene primer amplification, were obtained. Produced via immunoSEQ multiplex PCR; TCRdb's table is partial and in-frame only. That table gives V, J and clone size, and the DNA gave D and trimming. Among 200,000 to 250,000 clones listed, around 88% were seen once. J gave up 6 bases and V 7 bases, and 16 bases lay outside the gene matches. CDR1 and CDR2 (germline): SQVTM, ANQGSEA. This CDR3 spans 15 amino acids.

Sequenced material: PBMCs or T cells enriched from blood (not recorded which). The receptor was derived from a woman aged 45-59 years who had recovered from COVID-19. The V call is TRBV29-1, the J call TRBJ2-7; 9 bases fit TRBD1. The CDR3, as DNA: TGCAGCGCGTTTTTCCAGGGGACAGGGTTATCCGAGCAGTACTTC. Translated, it gives CSAFFQGTGLSEQYF.